This T cell receptor (beta chain) stems from a study of T cell responses to AZD1222 COVID-19 vaccine. Study findings and constraints: Repertoires were obtained only post-peak T cell response. White British donors predominated, females outnumbered males, and clonal diversity was possibly underestimated. Seropositive at baseline were only a handful of AZD1222 recipients. Reportedly, close to half of spike-specific TCRs are directed against unmutated variant regions.

A word on this clone: Its antigen is unknown.

Method: immunoSEQ multiplex PCR; TCRdb's copy keeps in-frame clones and lacks some. The sample has about 53,000 clones, roughly 80% seen once. Germline V CDR1 and CDR2: SEHNR, FQNEAQ (reference sequence). The CDR3 runs to 15 residues. V was shortened by 2 bases and J by 5 bases, with 15 bases between the two germline ends. The source of this sequence is an adult in good health. The sequencing here drew on peripheral blood, taken on day 0 of AZD1222 vaccination. The rearrangement uses TRBV7-9 and TRBJ2-5; the D gene is possibly TRBD1 (6 bases). The CDR3 DNA reads TGTGCCAGCAGCTTAATAGCCCTACAGGGTGAGACCCAGTACTTC. Translation gives CASSLIALQGETQYF.